The present T cell receptor (beta chain) was sequenced within a study of shared clonotypes between healthy human individuals. Study-level results: Naive subsets generally exceeded memory subsets in estimated richness. Clonotypes shared by all four donors outscored non-shared clonotypes in generation probability.

Concerning this clone: Antigen specificity is unknown.

As defined, naive CD8 cells were CD45RO-negative and positively selected for CCR7, with terminally differentiated effector memory CD45RA+ cells excluded. It was 200 to 250 ng DNA, approximately 28,000 T cell genomes, that sorted-subset replicate PCRs used. Clones were sequenced by immunoSEQ multiplex PCR, and TCRdb holds only the in-frame ones, with some missing. The table records some 2 million clones, about 94% of them present only once. Looked up from germline, CDR1 is SGHVS and CDR2 is FQNEAQ. The CDR3 extends over 16 amino acids. V trimming: 5 bases; J trimming: 3 bases; junction bases outside the gene matches: 10.

V is TRBV7-8 and J is TRBJ1-1; 9 nucleotides align to TRBD1. This clonotype was sampled from a man aged 18 to 30 in good health. Sequenced input: naive CD8+ T cells sorted from blood. The CDR3 coding sequence is TGTGCCAGCAGCGAGCCGACAGGGGGTAGCGACACTGAAGCTTTCTTT. The encoded protein is CASSEPTGGSDTEAFF.